These T cell receptor beta chains were read from a single sample in a study of blood T cell repertoires in COVID-19. The table came from immunoSEQ multiplex PCR; TCRdb's copy has only in-frame clones and leaves some out. The repertoire holds more than 75,000 clones, roughly four fifths seen once, with about 9.4% in the top ten. What was sequenced was peripheral blood. All receptors come from a man between 60 and 70 years old with acute or convalescent COVID-19. Each CDR3 is given with its conserved first and last residue. Fields, in order: D gene, V gene, clone size, J gene, CDR3 DNA, CDR3 protein. A D gene is named only where the DNA matches it firmly. Only part of the rows carry a size: once, few, many, or a class if the clone is expanded.

>TRBD1|TRBV5-1|.|TRBJ1-1
TGCGCCAGCGGACAGGGGGCGAACACTGAAGCTTTCTTT
CASGQGANTEAFF
>TRBD1|TRBV6-5|.|TRBJ2-1
TGTGCCACCTCCCATCCCGGACAGGGGGCTAATGAGCAGTTCTTC
CATSHPGQGANEQFF
>TRBD1|TRBV7-2|once|TRBJ2-5
TGTGCCAGCAGCCCCCAAAGACAGGGAAATACCCAGTACTTC
CASSPQRQGNTQYF
>.|TRBV2|.|TRBJ1-3
TGTGCCAGCAGGGACAGTAGCTCTGGAAACACCATATATTTT
CASRDSSSGNTIYF
>TRBD1|TRBV2|.|TRBJ1-5
TGTGCCAGCACTCAGGGGGAGGCTCAGCCCCAGCATTTT
CASTQGEAQPQHF
>.|TRBV28|.|TRBJ2-1
TGTGCCAGCAGTGCCATAACTAATCGGTATGAGCAGTTCTTC
CASSAITNRYEQFF
>.|TRBV7-2|.|TRBJ1-6
TGTGCCAGCAGCTTACCCACGAGTAATTCACCCCTCCACTTT
CASSLPTSNSPLHF
>.|TRBV7-3|.|TRBJ1-1
TGTGTCAGCAGCTTTACGAGGAACACTGAAGCTTTCTTT
CVSSFTRNTEAFF
>.|TRBV3-1/TRBV3-2|.|TRBJ2-3
TGTGCCAGCAGCCAAAGGGGTCAACGCTGGTATTTT
CASSQRGQRWYF
>.|TRBV6-5|.|TRBJ1-2
TGTGCCAGCAGTTTCGATGGCTACACCTTC
CASSFDGYTF
>.|TRBV7-2|.|TRBJ2-5
TGTGCCAGCAGCTCCAACAGGGAGGGGACCCAGTACTTC
CASSSNREGTQYF
>TRBD2|TRBV5-1|.|TRBJ2-7
TGCGCCAGCAGCCACGGGGAGCTAGCGGGGGCCCCCTACGAGCAGTACTTC
CASSHGELAGAPYEQYF
>TRBD1|TRBV28|few|TRBJ1-1
TGTGCCAGCAGTTCCAGTGGCAGGGGGCTAAATGAAGCTTTCTTT
CASSSSGRGLNEAFF
>.|TRBV7-2|.|TRBJ2-1
TGTGCCAGCAGCCCTGGTTGGCTGTCAAATGAGCAGTTCTTC
CASSPGWLSNEQFF
>.|TRBV30|.|TRBJ1-5
TGTGCCTGGAGTCTCGGGGGAGAACAGCCCCAGCATTTT
CAWSLGGEQPQHF
>.|TRBV18|.|TRBJ1-1
TGTGCCAGCTCACCCCCGGGGGGGGAATGGGGTGAAGCTTTCTTT
CASSPPGGEWGEAFF
>.|TRBV28|few|TRBJ1-2
TGTGCCAGCACCCTATCGGGGGGAGGGCACTATGGCTACACCTTC
CASTLSGGGHYGYTF
>.|TRBV12-3/TRBV12-4|once|TRBJ2-3
TGTGCCAGCAGCCCCAGGGCAACAGATACGCAGTATTTT
CASSPRATDTQYF
>.|TRBV5-4|.|TRBJ1-2
TGTGCCAGCAGCATCACCGACAGGCCCTATGGCTACACCTTC
CASSITDRPYGYTF
>TRBD1|TRBV18|.|TRBJ1-1
TGTGCCAGCTCTGGACAGGGGGCCCGGCCGGGCACTGAAGCTTTCTTT
CASSGQGARPGTEAFF
>TRBD1|TRBV6-5|.|TRBJ2-1
TGTGCCAGCAACACCGGGACAGGATTTTACAATGAGCAGTTCTTC
CASNTGTGFYNEQFF
>.|TRBV9|.|TRBJ1-6
TGTGCCAGCAGCGTAGCCCCGGGTAATTCACCCCTCCACTTT
CASSVAPGNSPLHF
>.|TRBV4-2|.|TRBJ1-2
TGTGCCAGCAGCTCGATCCCCCCGGGTTCCTATGGCTACACCTTC
CASSSIPPGSYGYTF
>.|TRBV3-1/TRBV3-2|.|TRBJ2-7
TGTGCCAGCAGCCAACCCACCAGACTAGTCAACGAGCAGTACTTC
CASSQPTRLVNEQYF
>.|TRBV5-1|.|TRBJ2-1
TGCGCCAGCAGCTTGACGGGCTACAATGAGCAGTTCTTC
CASSLTGYNEQFF
>TRBD2|TRBV11-2|.|TRBJ2-1
TGTGCCAGCAGCTTAGGGTCCGTTCGGGGGGGGCCTTACAATGAGCAGTTCTTC
CASSLGSVRGGPYNEQFF
>TRBD2|TRBV9|.|TRBJ2-2
TGTGCCAGCAGCGACCTAGCGGGAGGGGGGGAGCTGTTTTTT
CASSDLAGGGELFF
>TRBD1|TRBV5-1|.|TRBJ1-1
TGCGCCAGCAGCGGGGACAGGACGGGTGAAGCTTTCTTT
CASSGDRTGEAFF
>TRBD1|TRBV6-5|.|TRBJ1-1
TGTGCCAGCGCCGGACAGGGGGCGAGCACTGAAGCTTTCTTT
CASAGQGASTEAFF
>.|TRBV7-2|.|TRBJ2-3
TGTGCCAGCAGCTCTGTTGACTGGCGCACAGATACGCAGTATTTT
CASSSVDWRTDTQYF
>TRBD1|TRBV3-1/TRBV3-2|.|TRBJ2-1
TGTGCCAGCAGCCAAAGACAGGGGATTGAGCAGTTCTTC
CASSQRQGIEQFF
>TRBD1|TRBV6-6|.|TRBJ1-5
TGTGCCAGCAGTGATTACAGGGGGGATCAGCCCCAGCATTTT
CASSDYRGDQPQHF
>.|TRBV10-3|.|TRBJ1-6
TGTGCCATCAGAGGGAGCCAAAATTCACCCCTCCACTTT
CAIRGSQNSPLHF
>.|TRBV3-1/TRBV3-2|.|TRBJ2-5
TGTGCCAGCAGCCAAGATCATCGATCGCAGGGGCCCCAAGAGACCCAGTACTTC
CASSQDHRSQGPQETQYF
>.|TRBV3-1/TRBV3-2|once|TRBJ1-2
TGTGCCAGCAGCCAACAGCTAGACTATGGCTACACCTTC
CASSQQLDYGYTF
>.|TRBV3-1/TRBV3-2|.|TRBJ2-1
TGTGCCAGCATGTCGTCGGTTGGCGGGGGCCTCTACAATGAGCAGTTCTTC
CASMSSVGGGLYNEQFF
>.|TRBV7-2|.|TRBJ2-3
TGTGCCAGCAGCTTAGGGCGGTCGCGGGGAGATACGCAGTATTTT
CASSLGRSRGDTQYF
>.|TRBV5-1|.|TRBJ1-3
TGCGCCAGCAGTCTGGGGCGGACCTCTGGAAACACCATATATTTT
CASSLGRTSGNTIYF
>.|TRBV19|.|TRBJ1-1
TGTGCCAGTATAAGAGATAGCAGGGTTAACACTGAAGCTTTCTTT
CASIRDSRVNTEAFF
>.|TRBV7-2|.|TRBJ2-1
TGTGCCAGCAGCTTATTCTCTAGCGCCTCCTACAATGAGCAGTTCTTC
CASSLFSSASYNEQFF
>.|TRBV18|.|TRBJ1-1
TGTGCCAGCGAGGCGACAGGATCCACTGAAGCTTTCTTT
CASEATGSTEAFF
>.|TRBV7-9|.|TRBJ1-1
TGTGCCAGCAGCTGGACCCTTGGGGCCACTGAAGCTTTCTTT
CASSWTLGATEAFF
>TRBD1|TRBV5-4|.|TRBJ1-1
TGTGCCAGCAGCGACCTTAGGGGGCGCGGGGAAGCTTTCTTT
CASSDLRGRGEAFF
>.|TRBV5-6|once|TRBJ2-7
TGTGCCAGCAGCTCCGACAAGTACGAGCAGTACTTC
CASSSDKYEQYF
>.|TRBV9|once|TRBJ2-6
TGTGCCAGCAGCGTAGTTCTTCGACTGCATAGTCGGCAGGGGGCCAACGTCCTGACTTTC
CASSVVLRLHSRQGANVLTF
>TRBD2|TRBV6-4|.|TRBJ2-7
TGTGCCAGCATTAAGGCACCGGGACTAGTCTCTTACGAGCAGTACTTC
CASIKAPGLVSYEQYF
>TRBD1|TRBV15|.|TRBJ1-5
TGTGCCACCAGCATAGACAGGGCACGGCCCCAGCATTTT
CATSIDRARPQHF
>.|TRBV5-5|.|TRBJ1-6
TGTGCCAGCAGCTTGGTTTCCTTCGTGACAAACGATTCACCCCTCCACTTT
CASSLVSFVTNDSPLHF
>.|TRBV27|.|TRBJ1-1
TGTGCCAGCAGTTCAGCGACGGGGAGGAACACTGAAGCTTTCTTT
CASSSATGRNTEAFF